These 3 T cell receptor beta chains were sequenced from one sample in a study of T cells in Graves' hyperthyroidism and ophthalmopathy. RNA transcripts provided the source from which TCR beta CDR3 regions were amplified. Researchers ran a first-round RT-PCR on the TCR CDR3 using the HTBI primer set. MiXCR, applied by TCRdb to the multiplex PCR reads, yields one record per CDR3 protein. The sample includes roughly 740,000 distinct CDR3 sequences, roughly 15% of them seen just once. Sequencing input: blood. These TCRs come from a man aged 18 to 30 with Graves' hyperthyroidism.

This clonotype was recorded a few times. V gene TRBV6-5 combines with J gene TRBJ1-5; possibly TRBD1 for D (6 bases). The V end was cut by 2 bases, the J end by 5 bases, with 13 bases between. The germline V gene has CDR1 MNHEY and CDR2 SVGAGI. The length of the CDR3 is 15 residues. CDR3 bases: TGTGCCAGCAGTTACGTCCAGGGGAGTCATCAGCCCCAGCATTTT. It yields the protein CASSYVQGSHQPQHF.

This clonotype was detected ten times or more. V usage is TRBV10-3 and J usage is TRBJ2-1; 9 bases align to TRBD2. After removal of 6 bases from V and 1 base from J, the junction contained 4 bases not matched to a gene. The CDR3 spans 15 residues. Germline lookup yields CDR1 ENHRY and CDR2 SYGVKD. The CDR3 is CAIRPGLASYNEQFF. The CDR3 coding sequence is TGTGCCATCAGGCCGGGACTAGCATCCTACAATGAGCAGTTCTTC.

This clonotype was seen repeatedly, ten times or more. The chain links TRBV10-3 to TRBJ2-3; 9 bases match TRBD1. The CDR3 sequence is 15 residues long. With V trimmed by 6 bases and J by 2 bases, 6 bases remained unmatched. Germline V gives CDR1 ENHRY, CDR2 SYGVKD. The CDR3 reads CAISLTGGYTDTQYF. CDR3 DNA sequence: TGTGCCATCAGCCTGACAGGGGGATACACAGATACGCAGTATTTT.